The next 9 T cell receptor beta chains were all read from a single sample in a study of OX40 agonist ivuxolimab in advanced cancers. Repertoires were generated with immunoSEQ multiplex PCR, while TCRdb's copy carries only in-frame clones and drops some. The sample holds approximately 33,000 clones, around 85% seen once. Sequenced here: CD4+ or CD8+ T cells sorted from blood, sampled in a trial of the OX40 agonist ivuxolimab. The receptors were sampled from an adult with an advanced solid tumor such as melanoma, head and neck, liver or kidney cancer.

CDR3 loop: CASSLIGGFSYNEQFF. CDR3 bases: TGCGCCAGCAGCTTGATCGGCGGGTTCTCCTACAATGAGCAGTTCTTC. The chain links TRBV5-1 to TRBJ2-1, with D maybe TRBD2 (5 bases). Deletions cut 1 base from V and 0 bases from J, with 11 bases between. This CDR3 comprises 16 residues. Germline CDR1 SGHRS, CDR2 YFSETQ.

The chain joins TRBV29-1 to TRBJ1-2; the D is unclear. The CDR3 runs to 14 residues. Germline-derived CDR1 and CDR2 are SQVTM and ANQGSEA. V lost 6 bases to trimming and J lost 3 bases, with 17 bases between them. This CDR3 reads CSVDLTHNYYGYTF. For the CDR3, the DNA is TGCAGCGTGGACCTTACCCACAACTACTATGGCTACACCTTC.

This chain uses TRBV13 with TRBJ2-7; possibly TRBD2 for D (6 bases). The germline V and J ends were trimmed by 4 bases and 7 bases, with 14 bases remaining between them. The V gene's germline CDR1 is PRHDT and CDR2 FYEKMQ (reference sequence). This CDR3 has 13 residues. CDR3 bases: TGTGCCAGCAGCTCCGGTCCTGGGAGGGAGCAGTACTTC. Translated, it gives CASSSGPGREQYF. Full variable domain (missing parts from reference TRBV13 and TRBJ2-7): AAGVIQSPRHLIKEKRETATLKCYPIPRHDTVYWYQQGPGQDPQFLISFYEKMQSDKGSIPDRFSAQQFSDYHSELNMSSLELGDSALYFCASSSGPGREQYFGPGTRLTVT.

This sequence joins TRBV7-8 and TRBJ1-3; D gene uncertain. Germline V gene data show CDR1 as SGHVS and CDR2 as FQNEAQ. Trimming removed 2 bases from V and 0 bases from J, with 14 bases in between. The CDR3 is 17 residues long. CDR3 protein: CASSLIPGQDSGNTIYF. In nucleotides, the CDR3 is TGTGCCAGCAGCTTAATCCCCGGGCAAGACTCTGGAAACACCATATATTTT.

The gene calls are TRBV4-2 and TRBJ2-7; D not certain. V shed 0 bases and J shed 3 bases, with 9 bases lying between them. Germline-derived CDR1 and CDR2 are LGHNA and YNFKEQ. The CDR3 runs to 14 residues. The CDR3 DNA follows: TGTGCCAGCAGCCAAGAGGATGGCGACTACGAGCAGTACTTC. Encoded protein: CASSQEDGDYEQYF.

The CDR3 loop reads CASSDMQNHSNQPQHF. The CDR3 nucleotides read TGTGCCAGCAGTGACATGCAGAATCATAGCAATCAGCCCCAGCATTTT. This chain uses TRBV2 with TRBJ1-5, with no clear D. The length of the CDR3 is 16 residues. V was trimmed by 3 bases and J by 0 bases, leaving 12 bases between them. The germline CDR1 and CDR2 sequences are SNHLY and FYNNEI.

The chain couples TRBV4-1 to TRBJ2-3; 9 bases are a match to TRBD2. The V gene's germline CDR1 is MGHRA and CDR2 YSYEKL. The CDR3 spans 15 residues. V lost 4 bases and J lost 3; bases outside the gene matches: 5. The CDR3 bases are TGCGCCAGCAGCCCGGCGACTAGCGGTACAGATACGCAGTATTTT. Protein: CASSPATSGTDTQYF.

The chain carries TRBV4-1 and TRBJ1-5; D not certain. This CDR3 contains 18 residues. V was clipped by 0 bases and J by 0 bases, with 15 bases between them. Germline CDR1 MGHRA, CDR2 YSYEKL. Here the CDR3 reads CASSQELSAGYSNQPQHF. The CDR3 region has the DNA TGCGCCAGCAGCCAAGAGCTCTCAGCGGGATATAGCAATCAGCCCCAGCATTTT.

This clone has just one count. This chain links TRBV27 with TRBJ2-2; D unresolved. The ends were cut back, 5 bases at V and 4 bases at J, with 8 bases in the middle. CDR3 length: 13 amino acids. CDR1 and CDR2 (germline): MNHEY, SMNVEV (reference sequence). This chain's CDR3 is CASSRAFTGELFF. The CDR3 bases are TGTGCCAGCAGTCGGGCGTTCACCGGGGAGCTGTTTTTT.